Presented here are 14 T cell receptor beta chains from one specimen sequenced in a study of blood T cell repertoires in COVID-19. Measured with immunoSEQ multiplex PCR; TCRdb has only the in-frame clones, and not every one. The data show roughly 87,000 clones, about 88% seen once. The sample taken for sequencing was peripheral blood. These receptors were collected from a man aged 35-49 years with acute or convalescent COVID-19.

The chain links TRBV7-8 to TRBJ1-2; D gene ambiguous. Trimming left V 5 bases short and J 1 base short, with 5 bases between. The CDR3 runs 12 residues. CDR1 is SGHVS, CDR2 FQNEAQ, per germline. The CDR3 here is CASSPINYGYTF. CDR3 DNA sequence: TGTGCCAGCAGCCCAATTAACTATGGCTACACCTTC.

The rearrangement joins TRBV25-1 to TRBJ1-1; perhaps TRBD1 as D (5 bases). Trimming pared 8 bases from V and 1 base from J, leaving 11 bases between. The CDR3 has 13 amino acids. CDR1 is MGHDK, CDR2 SYGVNS, per germline. The CDR3 DNA sequence: TGTGCCAGCGCGGGGCGCGGGAACACTGAAGCTTTCTTT. It is translated as CASAGRGNTEAFF.

This clone was seen only a few times. This rearrangement joins TRBV30 to TRBJ1-2; the D is unclear. V dropped 4 bases and J dropped 6 bases, with 9 bases sitting between them. The CDR3 has 11 amino acids. Germline V lookup: CDR1 GTSNPN, CDR2 SVGIG (reference sequence). The CDR3 here is CAWTLFNGYTF. DNA of the CDR3: TGTGCCTGGACGTTATTTAATGGCTACACCTTC.

The chain is built from TRBV11-3 and TRBJ2-5, with D perhaps matching TRBD1 (6 bases). This CDR3 region has 12 residues. Germline-derived CDR1 and CDR2 are SGHNT and YENEEA. Trimming took 6 bases from V and 4 from J, leaving 9 bases between them. The CDR3 protein is CASSTGLETQYF. DNA for the CDR3: TGTGCCAGCAGTACAGGGTTAGAGACCCAGTACTTC.

This clone appeared a few times. CDR3 coding DNA: TGTGCCAGCAGCTTGACCCCAAGTGCGGGAGGGCCAGGGTATGAGCAGTTCTTC. The encoded protein is CASSLTPSAGGPGYEQFF. The chain recombines TRBV5-4 with TRBJ2-1, with 9 positions matching TRBD2. CDR1 is SGHNT, CDR2 YYREEE, per germline (reference sequence). The length of the CDR3 is 18 residues. J was trimmed by 8 bases and V by 1 base; bases with no gene match: 16.

V gene TRBV12-3 or TRBV12-4 combines with J gene TRBJ1-2; D may be TRBD1 (6 bases). CDR3 length: 12 amino acids. V shed 6 bases and J shed 4 bases, with 9 bases lying between them. The CDR3 reads CASSRTAYGYTF. The CDR3 DNA is TGTGCCAGCAGCCGGACAGCCTATGGCTACACCTTC.

The genes are TRBV6-6 and TRBJ1-1; TRBD1 is a possible D gene (5 bases). This CDR3 has 13 amino acids. The V gene lost 7 bases and the J gene lost 0 bases, with 9 bases spanning the gap. The germline gives CDR1 MNHNY, CDR2 SVGAGI (reference sequence). CDR3 amino acids: CASNSGMNTEAFF. The CDR3 region has the DNA TGTGCCAGCAATTCAGGGATGAACACTGAAGCTTTCTTT.

This clone has a handful of counts. The V call is TRBV21-1, the J call TRBJ1-4; TRBD1 was called by the table and not checked on the DNA. TRBV21-1 is deemed a pseudogene. The CDR3 totals 16 residues. Here the CDR3 reads CASSKAVRQPNEKLFF. DNA for the CDR3: TGTGCCAGCAGCAAAGCCGTGCGACAGCCTAATGAAAAACTGTTTTTT.

This clone was counted a few times. The chain employs TRBV24-1 and TRBJ2-2, with D possibly being TRBD1 (6 bases). The CDR3 consists of 15 residues. V was pared by 5 bases and J by 5 bases, with 14 bases between. Germline assignment: CDR1 KGHDR and CDR2 SFDVKD. For the CDR3, the DNA is TGTGCCACCAGTGTCACCGGGACACAAACCGGGGAGCTGTTTTTT. It specifies CATSVTGTQTGELFF.

This chain joins TRBV7-2 and TRBJ2-1, with 7 bases lining up with TRBD1. Germline loops: CDR1 SGHTA, CDR2 FQGNSA. The CDR3 has 15 amino acids. V gave up 5 bases and J gave up 5 bases; unmatched junction bases: 9. The CDR3 nucleotides read TGTGCCAGCAGCACCGACAGGGCACAGCACAATGAGCAGTTCTTC. This codes for CASSTDRAQHNEQFF.

This clone appeared a few times. This sample includes further DNA sequences coding for the same CDR3. V usage is TRBV9 and J usage is TRBJ1-1, with TRBD1 matching 9 bases. J was trimmed by 5 bases and V by 3 bases; bases with no gene match: 2. The CDR3 runs 13 residues. Germline V gene data show CDR1 as SGDLS and CDR2 as YYNGEE. This CDR3 reads CASSETGGTEAFF. For the CDR3, the DNA is TGTGCCAGCAGCGAGACAGGGGGGACTGAAGCTTTCTTT.

V gene TRBV5-6 combines with J gene TRBJ1-5, with a tentative D call TRBD1 (6 bases). From germline, CDR1 is SGHDT and CDR2 YYEEEE. The CDR3 loop spans 15 amino acids. Trimming removed 1 base from V and 5 bases from J, with 13 bases in between. Here the CDR3 DNA reads TGTGCCAGCAGCTTGACTTGGGACAACCATCAGCCCCAGCATTTT. This sequence encodes CASSLTWDNHQPQHF.

The CDR3 is CASSLAKGAGNTIYF. In nucleotides, the CDR3 is TGTGCCAGCAGCTTAGCGAAGGGGGCTGGAAACACCATATATTTT. V usage is TRBV7-2 and J usage is TRBJ1-3, with a possible D match to TRBD1 (6 bases). The CDR3 contains 15 residues. Trimming cost V 0 bases and J 2 bases, with 8 bases left between them. Germline CDR1 is SGHTA and CDR2 is FQGNSA.

The rearrangement links TRBV4-1 to TRBJ1-3; no clear D gene. This CDR3 comprises 15 residues. Trimming left V 1 base short and J 4 bases short, with 11 bases between. Germline V lookup: CDR1 MGHRA, CDR2 YSYEKL. The CDR3 DNA follows: TGCGCCAGCAGCCAAGCTGTAACAGAGGGAAACACCATATATTTT. Translated, it gives CASSQAVTEGNTIYF.